This T cell receptor beta chain came from a study of Ad26.COV2.S vaccination and SARS-CoV-2 variants. Method: immunoSEQ multiplex PCR; TCRdb's copy keeps in-frame clones and lacks some. This table holds roughly 320,000 clones, roughly 91% found once. The treatment is: about 20 received Ad26.COV2.S at low or high dose, single or two shots; roughly 5 received placebo; per-sample allocation not given. Vaccine and placebo recipients were sampled on day 63 after the first injection. It was an adult aged 18-55 years in Boston who was the donor. Germline CDR1 GTSNPN, CDR2 SVGIG (reference sequence). Trimming took 2 bases from V and 12 from J, leaving 17 bases between them. This CDR3 is built from 13 residues.

This specimen was peripheral blood, taken in a trial of Ad26.COV2.S vaccine versus placebo. The V call is TRBV30, the J call TRBJ2-1; D uncertain. This TCR derives from a person between 18 and 65 years old who received the Ad26.COV2.S COVID-19 vaccine or a placebo. The chain's CDR3 is CAWSQTWVGWQFF. The DNA of the CDR3 is TGTGCCTGGAGTCAGACTTGGGTGGGTTGGCAGTTCTTC.